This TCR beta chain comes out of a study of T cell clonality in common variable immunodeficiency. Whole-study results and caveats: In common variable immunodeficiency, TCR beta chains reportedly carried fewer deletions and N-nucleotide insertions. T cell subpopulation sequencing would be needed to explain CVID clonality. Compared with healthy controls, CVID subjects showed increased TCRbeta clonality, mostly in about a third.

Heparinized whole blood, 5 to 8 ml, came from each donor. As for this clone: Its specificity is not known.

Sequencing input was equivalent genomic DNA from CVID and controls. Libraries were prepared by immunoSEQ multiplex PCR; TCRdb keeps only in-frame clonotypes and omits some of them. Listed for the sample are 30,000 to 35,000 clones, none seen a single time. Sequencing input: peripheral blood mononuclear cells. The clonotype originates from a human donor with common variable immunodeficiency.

The sequenced part of the CDR3 DNA is TGTGCCTCCCGGACTAGCGGGTTCTACGAG. This gives the protein CASRTSGFYE. The full CDR3 sequence reads CASRTSGFYEQYF. The V gene is TRBV30, the J gene TRBJ2-7; 11 nucleotides match TRBD2. Coverage ceases 3 residues before the CDR3 finishes, and the germline J gene fills in the end. The V gene end was trimmed by 7 bases and the J gene end by 3 bases; junction bases not matched to a gene: 5. The CDR3 runs 13 residues. Germline CDR1 and CDR2: GTSNPN and SVGIG (reference sequence).